This T cell receptor beta chain originates from a study of identical twins. Study-level points and caveats: The more abundant beta clonotypes in cord blood had fewer insertions, and memory repertoires did not show this. Out-of-frame alpha sequences shared by twins were enriched for low generation probability.

TCRdb passed the 5' RACE reads through MiXCR, listing each CDR3 protein once. Found here are 400,000 to 500,000 distinct CDR3 sequences, approximately 15% of them singletons; the top ten hold approximately 0.98%. This clonotype was counted between two and nine times. Its antigen remains unknown. The V gene lost 1 base and the J gene lost 1 base, with 8 bases spanning the gap. The germline gives CDR1 SGHRS, CDR2 YFSETQ. The CDR3 extends over 14 amino acids. The same sample was also used in a study of yellow fever vaccine responses in identical twins. This second study notes: Reportedly, twins' vaccine T cell responses looked partly convergent and partly personalized.

Sequencing used CD4+ T cells sorted from blood. This TCR came from a young woman in good health. The V call is TRBV5-1, the J call TRBJ1-1; D gene unclear. The CDR3 spells CASSLSGRNTEAFF. The CDR3 bases are TGCGCCAGCAGCTTGAGTGGACGGAACACTGAAGCTTTCTTT.